The 32 T cell receptor beta chains below come from one sample, sequenced in a study of blood T cells in healthy people across ages. Sample-barcoded 5' priming and a J-beta primer mix drove a second PCR of 7 to 11 cycles. Each CDR3 protein gets one entry after TCRdb re-called the 5' RACE reads with MiXCR. The table lists around 870,000 distinct CDR3 sequences, under 35% of them singletons. The source material was blood. The receptors stem from a woman of 80 years or more in good health.

Notes on this clonotype: This may arise from a read error, as a much more abundant clone is one base away. The chain links TRBV25-1 to TRBJ2-7; 10 bases map to TRBD2. J lost 7 bases, V lost 6 bases, and 12 bases had no gene match. The CDR3 consists of 15 residues. The germline CDR1 and CDR2 sequences are MGHDK and SYGVNS. In DNA, the CDR3 is TGTGCCAGCAGCTCCGTACTAGCGGGGTTGGATGAGCAGTACTTC. Its protein is CASSSVLAGLDEQYF.

This clonotype was detected a few times. One end of the junction fails to match germline, which may point to a read error. V is TRBV12-3 or TRBV12-4 and J is TRBJ2-5; D tentatively reads TRBD1 or TRBD2 (7 bases each). The CDR3 runs 15 residues. The DNA for the CDR3 is TGTGCCAACAGTTTCTCACAGGGGAGGGAAGAGACCCAGTACTTC. Translation gives CANSFSQGREETQYF.

On this clonotype itself: The junction departs from germline at one end; a sequencing error may be responsible. V and J are TRBV25-1 and TRBJ2-3; TRBD1 aligns across 7 bases. The CDR3 consists of 14 residues. CDR1 and CDR2 (germline): MGHDK, SYGVNS. CDR3 in DNA: TGTGCCAGCATCCCAGGGGGTCCCACAGATACGCGGTATTTT. It encodes CASIPGGPTDTRYF.

A note on this clonotype: A read error is possible here, since a much larger clone lies one base away. The V and J genes are TRBV12-3 or TRBV12-4 and TRBJ1-1; 9 bases match TRBD1. V was clipped by 3 bases and J by 4 bases; unmatched bases: 9. The length of the CDR3 is 16 residues. As DNA, the CDR3 is TGTGCCAGCAGTTTCGGGACAGGGATGAGGCGCACTGAAGCTTTCTTT. It translates to CASSFGTGMRRTEAFF.

This chain uses TRBV7-2 with TRBJ2-2, with TRBD1 matching 7 bases. This CDR3 is built from 15 residues. Germline CDR1 reads SGHTA; CDR2 reads FQGNSA. The trim removed 4 bases at V and 6 bases at J, leaving 8 bases unmatched. For the CDR3, the DNA is TGTGCCAGCAGCTCTACCCCCACAGGGGCCGGGGAGCTGTTTTTT. This gives the protein CASSSTPTGAGELFF.

This clonotype has only a few counts. V usage is TRBV6-2 or TRBV6-3 and J usage is TRBJ2-3, with 9 bases aligning to TRBD2. The V and J ends lost 2 bases and 6 bases, in that order; junction bases with no gene match: 9. From germline, CDR1 is MNHEY and CDR2 SVGEGT. The CDR3 extends over 16 amino acids. CDR3 loop: CASSYISGTSRDTQYF. DNA of the CDR3: TGTGCCAGCAGTTACATTAGCGGGACTAGCAGGGATACGCAGTATTTT.

The DNA of the CDR3 is TGTGCCAGCAGCTTCAGGAGCAATAATTCACCCCTCCACTTT. This codes for CASSFRSNNSPLHF. This chain joins TRBV7-2 and TRBJ1-6, with D hard to call. The CDR3 covers 14 residues. V dropped 3 bases and J dropped 5 bases, with 8 bases sitting between them. Germline V gene data show CDR1 as SGHTA and CDR2 as FQGNSA.

This clonotype was counted many times. The rearrangement links TRBV30 to TRBJ2-7; 12 bases match TRBD1. The CDR3 consists of 15 residues. CDR1 GTSNPN and CDR2 SVGIG come from the germline V gene (reference sequence). Losses at the gene ends were 0 bases for V and 7 bases for J; bases not matched to a gene: 7. In DNA form, the CDR3 reads TGTGCCTGGAGTGTACGGGGACAGGGGGCACGGGAGCAGTACTTC. Its translation: CAWSVRGQGAREQYF.

The V call is TRBV20-1, the J call TRBJ1-2; no clear D gene. The CDR3 has 12 residues. The germline CDR1 and CDR2 sequences are DFQATT and SNEGSKA (reference sequence). Between the trimmed V and J ends, which lost 1 base and 8 bases, there was a span of 11 bases. CDR3 sequence (DNA): TGCAGTGCTAGAGGGCGGGTAGAGGGCTACACCTTC. Translation gives CSARGRVEGYTF.

Regarding this clonotype: A much larger clone differs by one base, so this may be a read error. The J gene is TRBJ1-2, the V gene TRBV2; the match to TRBD1 covers 7 bases. The V and J ends lost 3 bases and 4 bases, in that order; junction bases with no gene match: 8. CDR3 length: 15 residues. Germline CDR1 is SNHLY and CDR2 is FYNNEI. CDR3 loop: CASSEEGTALYGYTF. DNA for the CDR3: TGTGCCAGCAGTGAGGAGGGGACAGCCCTCTATGGCTACACCTTC.

The chain carries TRBV28 and TRBJ1-2; D not certain. There are 14 residues in the CDR3. Germline V gene data show CDR1 as MDHEN and CDR2 as SYDVKM. Trimming removed 7 bases from V and 1 base from J, with 13 bases in between. The CDR3 nucleotides read TGTGCCAGCACTCGAACGAGCTTTAACTATGGCTACACCTTC. Amino acids: CASTRTSFNYGYTF.

The table lists this clonotype with many counts. The V call is TRBV29-1, the J call TRBJ2-3; no reliable D call. Germline values: CDR1 SQVTM, CDR2 ANQGSEA. Between the trimmed V and J ends, which lost 5 bases and 1 base, there was a span of 7 bases. This CDR3 is built from 12 residues. The CDR3 protein is CSVIPGTDTQYF. DNA for the CDR3: TGCAGCGTTATCCCAGGCACAGATACGCAGTATTTT.

For this clonotype: This may come from a read error, since a much larger clone is one base off. The chain has TRBV20-1 and TRBJ2-5, with TRBD2 identical over 8 bases. V was clipped by 1 base and J by 11 bases; unmatched bases: 15. The CDR3 length is 15 residues. Germline V CDR1 and CDR2: DFQATT, SNEGSKA (reference sequence). The CDR3 loop reads CSARVMAGGWNEQYF. The CDR3 nucleotides are TGCAGTGCTAGAGTAATGGCGGGGGGTTGGAATGAGCAGTACTTC.

This clonotype was detected many times. This chain uses TRBV24-1 with TRBJ2-3, with D possibly matching TRBD2 (6 bases). Germline loops: CDR1 KGHDR, CDR2 SFDVKD. The CDR3 is 15 residues long. V was clipped by 4 bases and J by 5 bases, with 15 bases between them. CDR3 sequence: CATSDPRGYGDTQYF. The CDR3 DNA is TGTGCCACCAGTGACCCACGGGGGTACGGAGATACGCAGTATTTT.

This rearrangement joins TRBV6-2 or TRBV6-3 to TRBJ2-1; tentative D call: TRBD1 (5 bases). There are 12 residues in the CDR3. CDR1 is MNHEY and CDR2 is SVGEGT in the germline V gene. The V end was cut by 5 bases, the J end by 8 bases, with 10 bases between. The CDR3 loop is CASSRQYDEQFF. The CDR3 DNA is TGTGCCAGCAGTAGACAGTACGATGAGCAGTTCTTC.

The chain combines TRBV18 with TRBJ2-5; TRBD2 matches at 11 bases. V shed 1 base, J shed 11 bases, and the junction held 15 bases outside the gene matches. Germline V gene lookup returns CDR1 KGHSH and CDR2 LQKENI. This CDR3 is built from 17 residues. DNA for the CDR3: TGTGCCAGCTCACCACGGCTAGCGGGGGGTACCTACAATGAGCAGTACTTC. Translated, it gives CASSPRLAGGTYNEQYF.

As to this clonotype: The junction does not match germline at one end; this may be a read error. The chain couples TRBV5-1 to TRBJ2-7; 8 positions match TRBD1. The DNA matches TRBJ2-5 better at its end, which makes the J call doubtful. CDR1 and CDR2 (germline): SGHRS, YFSETQ. The CDR3 totals 13 residues. CDR3 residues: CTSSYDRGKTQYF. DNA for the CDR3: TGCACCAGCAGCTACGACAGGGGCAAGACCCAGTACTTC.

This clonotype was seen ten or more times. V usage is TRBV20-1 and J usage is TRBJ2-4; 9 nucleotides line up with TRBD2. The CDR3 runs 14 residues. Trimming removed 3 bases from V and 8 bases from J; junction bases left unmatched: 8. Germline V lookup: CDR1 DFQATT, CDR2 SNEGSKA (reference sequence). The CDR3 loop reads CSASLAGGWDIQYF. The CDR3 nucleotides read TGCAGTGCTAGTCTCGCGGGGGGGTGGGACATTCAGTACTTC.

The V call is TRBV11-3, the J call TRBJ2-3; D is uncertain. The CDR3 loop spans 16 amino acids. Germline lookup yields CDR1 SGHNT and CDR2 YENEEA. Trimming cost V 3 bases and J 4 bases, with 17 bases left between them. The CDR3 sequence: CASSFQHFASADTQYF. The CDR3 DNA follows: TGTGCCAGCAGCTTTCAACACTTCGCCTCTGCAGATACGCAGTATTTT.

This chain connects TRBV12-3 or TRBV12-4 to TRBJ1-2; D not certain. V lost 5 bases and J lost 2, with 12 bases in between. This CDR3 region has 14 residues. The CDR3 DNA reads as TGTGCCAGCAGTCCCCGGTCTGACAACTATGGCTACACCTTC. This codes for CASSPRSDNYGYTF.

In its sample, this clonotype was seen many times. CDR3 region: CASSLAVAADTYEQYF. DNA for the CDR3: TGTGCCAGCAGCTTAGCGGTAGCAGCGGATACCTACGAGCAGTACTTC. This chain links TRBV11-2 with TRBJ2-7, with TRBD2 as a possible D gene (5 bases). The germline V gene encodes CDR1 SGHAT and CDR2 FQNNGV. V lost 1 base, J lost 2 bases, and 15 bases lay in between. The CDR3 runs to 16 residues. Complete variable domain (other parts from reference TRBV11-2 and TRBJ2-7): EAGVAQSPRYKIIEKRQSVAFWCNPISGHATLYWYQQILGQGPKLLIQFQNNGVVDDSQLPKDRFSAERLKGVDSTLKIQPAKLEDSAVYLCASSLAVAADTYEQYFGPGTRLTVT.

The chain has TRBV20-1 and TRBJ1-1; a weak D match, TRBD1 (5 bases). V was shortened by 2 bases and J by 2 bases, with 15 bases between the two germline ends. This CDR3 comprises 15 residues. Germline lookup yields CDR1 DFQATT and CDR2 SNEGSKA (reference sequence). CDR3 in amino acids: CSARSSGTFNTEAFF. The CDR3 region has the DNA TGCAGTGCTAGATCATCCGGGACGTTCAACACTGAAGCTTTCTTT.

A note on this clonotype: A much bigger clone sits one base away, suggesting this may be a read error. This chain connects TRBV10-3 to TRBJ1-1; tentative D call: TRBD1 (6 bases). The germline V gene encodes CDR1 ENHRY and CDR2 SYGVKD. This CDR3 is built from 13 residues. Trimming pared 8 bases from V and 1 base from J, leaving 11 bases between. The CDR3 region has the DNA TGTGCCATCCAACAGGGCTCGAACACTGAAGCTTTCTTT. This sequence encodes CAIQQGSNTEAFF.

The chain recombines TRBV4-1 with TRBJ1-1; unclear D gene. Germline values: CDR1 MGHRA, CDR2 YSYEKL. The CDR3 is 15 amino acids. V gave up 0 bases and J gave up 4 bases, with 12 bases separating them. The CDR3 sequence is CASSQEEMVGTEAFF. The CDR3, as DNA: TGCGCCAGCAGCCAAGAGGAAATGGTGGGCACTGAAGCTTTCTTT.

This clonotype has more than one count but fewer than ten. This chain uses TRBV5-1 with TRBJ1-3; D might be TRBD1 (5 bases). Trimming removed 4 bases from V and 0 bases from J, with 8 bases in between. The CDR3 loop spans 14 amino acids. Germline CDR1 and CDR2: SGHRS and YFSETQ. CDR3 protein: CASSGTTSGNTIYF. The CDR3 DNA follows: TGCGCCAGCAGCGGGACTACCTCTGGAAACACCATATATTTT. Filled out from reference TRBV5-1 and TRBJ1-3, the complete variable domain reads KAGVTQTPRYLIKTRGQQVTLSCSPISGHRSVSWYQQTPGQGLQFLFEYFSETQRNKGNFPGRFSGRQFSNSRSEMNVSTLELGDSALYLCASSGTTSGNTIYFGEGSWLTVV.

This clonotype was seen many times. The CDR3 spells CASSLTSRDWETQYF. As DNA, the CDR3 is TGTGCCAGCAGCCTCACATCGAGAGATTGGGAGACCCAGTACTTC. V is TRBV11-2 and J is TRBJ2-5, with D hard to call. This CDR3 has 15 amino acids. Trimming left V 5 bases short and J 5 bases short, with 18 bases between. Germline values: CDR1 SGHAT, CDR2 FQNNGV.

The table lists this clonotype with a few counts. The CDR3 loop is CASSQLRTSGGPTDTQYF. The CDR3 DNA reads as TGTGCCAGCAGCCAGCTTAGGACTAGCGGGGGGCCCACAGATACGCAGTATTTT. The genes are TRBV14 and TRBJ2-3, with 14 bases lining up with TRBD2. The CDR3 totals 18 residues. J gave up 2 bases and V 3 bases, and 7 bases lay outside the gene matches. Germline values: CDR1 SGHDN, CDR2 FVKESK.

For this clonotype: Since a much larger clone is just one base distant, this may be a read error. It is likely a read error, because the conserved phenylalanine at the end of the CDR3 is missing. The rearrangement links TRBV20-1 to TRBJ2-7; D possibly uses TRBD1 or TRBD2 (5 bases each). The J call may be mistaken, given a closer DNA end match to TRBJ2-5. Germline CDR1 reads DFQATT; CDR2 reads SNEGSKA (reference sequence). This CDR3 region has 11 residues. CDR3 residues: CSGIGGETQYL. CDR3 DNA sequence: TGCAGTGGGATTGGGGGAGAGACCCAGTACCTC.

V gene TRBV7-9 combines with J gene TRBJ2-2; 8 bases are a match to TRBD1. The V gene end was trimmed by 1 base and the J gene end by 4 bases; junction bases not matched to a gene: 2. The CDR3 consists of 15 residues. The germline gives CDR1 SEHNR, CDR2 FQNEAQ (reference sequence). Here the CDR3 DNA reads TGTGCCAGCAGCTTAGGGACAGGGCTCACCGGGGAGCTGTTTTTT. Translation gives CASSLGTGLTGELFF.

This clonotype has a count of ten or more. The chain employs TRBV28 and TRBJ2-1; 8 bases line up with TRBD2. In germline, CDR1 is MDHEN, CDR2 SYDVKM. V was clipped by 10 bases and J by 5 bases; unmatched bases: 10. CDR3 length: 14 amino acids. The CDR3 region is CAMRRAGVNNEQFF. The CDR3 DNA sequence: TGTGCCATGCGGCGAGCGGGGGTAAACAATGAGCAGTTCTTC.

This clonotype was seen many times. The chain combines TRBV10-3 with TRBJ2-3; TRBD2 matches at 10 bases. The CDR3 covers 14 residues. V lost 6 bases, J lost 4 bases, and 4 bases stayed unmatched. The germline V gene has CDR1 ENHRY and CDR2 SYGVKD. The CDR3 coding sequence is TGTGCCATCAGCGGGACTAGCGCCCCAGATACGCAGTATTTT. It translates to CAISGTSAPDTQYF.

This clonotype was seen many times. The genes are TRBV12-3 or TRBV12-4 and TRBJ2-2, with 9 bases fitting TRBD1. The J segment lost 7 bases and the V segment lost 5 bases, leaving 8 bases of the junction unmatched. There are 15 residues in the CDR3. As DNA, the CDR3 is TGTGCCAGCAGTCGACAACAGGGGGCGAGCGGGGAGCTGTTTTTT. Protein product: CASSRQQGASGELFF.